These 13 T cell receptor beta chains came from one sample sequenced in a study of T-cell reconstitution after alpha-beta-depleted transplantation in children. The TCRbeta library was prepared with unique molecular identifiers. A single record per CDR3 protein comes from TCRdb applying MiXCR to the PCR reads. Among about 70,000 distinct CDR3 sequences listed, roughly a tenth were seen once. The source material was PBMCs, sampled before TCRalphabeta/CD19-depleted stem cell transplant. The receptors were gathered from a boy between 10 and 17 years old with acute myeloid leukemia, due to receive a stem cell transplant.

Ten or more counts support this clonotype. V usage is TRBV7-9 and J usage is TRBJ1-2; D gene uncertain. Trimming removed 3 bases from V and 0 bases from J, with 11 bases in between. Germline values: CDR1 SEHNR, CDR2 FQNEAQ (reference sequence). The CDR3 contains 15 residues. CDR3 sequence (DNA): TGTGCCAGCAGCTTCTCCGGCCCCGCTAACTATGGCTACACCTTC. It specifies CASSFSGPANYGYTF.

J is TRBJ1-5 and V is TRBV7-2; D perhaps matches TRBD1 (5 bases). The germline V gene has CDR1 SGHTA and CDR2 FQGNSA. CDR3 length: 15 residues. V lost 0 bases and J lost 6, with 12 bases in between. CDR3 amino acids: CASSLAQGRGQPQHF. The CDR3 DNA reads TGTGCCAGCAGCTTAGCGCAGGGACGAGGTCAGCCCCAGCATTTT.

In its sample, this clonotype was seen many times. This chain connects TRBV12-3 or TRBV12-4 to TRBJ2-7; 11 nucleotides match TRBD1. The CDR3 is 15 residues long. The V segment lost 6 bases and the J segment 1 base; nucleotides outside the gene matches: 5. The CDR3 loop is CASSRGTGGSYEQYV. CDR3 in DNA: TGTGCCAGCAGCCGCGGGACAGGGGGGTCCTACGAGCAGTACGTC.

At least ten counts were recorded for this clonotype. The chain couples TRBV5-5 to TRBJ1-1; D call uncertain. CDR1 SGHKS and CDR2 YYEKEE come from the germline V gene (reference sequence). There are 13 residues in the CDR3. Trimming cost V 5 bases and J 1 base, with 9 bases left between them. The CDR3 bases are TGTGCCAGCAGTCCGACAAGGAACACTGAAGCTTTCTTT. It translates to CASSPTRNTEAFF.

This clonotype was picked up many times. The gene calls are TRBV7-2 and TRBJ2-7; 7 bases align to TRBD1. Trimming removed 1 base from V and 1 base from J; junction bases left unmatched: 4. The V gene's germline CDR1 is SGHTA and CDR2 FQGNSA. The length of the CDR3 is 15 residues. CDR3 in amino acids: CASSLVPGQSYEQYV. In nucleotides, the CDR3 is TGTGCCAGCAGCTTAGTCCCGGGACAGTCCTACGAGCAGTACGTC.

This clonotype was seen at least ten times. The CDR3 is CATAPEGAHTEAFF. The CDR3 DNA sequence: TGTGCCACCGCCCCGGAGGGGGCGCACACTGAAGCTTTCTTT. The rearrangement joins TRBV10-3 to TRBJ1-1; 7 bases align to TRBD1. Germline lookup yields CDR1 ENHRY and CDR2 SYGVKD. The V and J ends lost 10 bases and 3 bases, in that order; junction bases with no gene match: 11. The CDR3 consists of 14 residues.

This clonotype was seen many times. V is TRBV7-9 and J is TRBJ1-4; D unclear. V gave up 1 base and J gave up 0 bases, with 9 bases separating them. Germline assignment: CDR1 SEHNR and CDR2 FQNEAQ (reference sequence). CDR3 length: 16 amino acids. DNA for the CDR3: TGTGCCAGCAGCTTAGGGTCCCAGGCAACTAATGAAAAACTGTTTTTT. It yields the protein CASSLGSQATNEKLFF.

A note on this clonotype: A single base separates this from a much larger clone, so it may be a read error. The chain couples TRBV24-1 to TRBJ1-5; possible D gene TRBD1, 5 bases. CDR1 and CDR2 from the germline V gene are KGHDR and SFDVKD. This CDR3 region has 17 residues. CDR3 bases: TGTGCCACCAGTCATTTGTGGGGGAAGGGGAACAATCAGCCCCAGCATTTT. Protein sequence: CATSHLWGKGNNQPQHF.

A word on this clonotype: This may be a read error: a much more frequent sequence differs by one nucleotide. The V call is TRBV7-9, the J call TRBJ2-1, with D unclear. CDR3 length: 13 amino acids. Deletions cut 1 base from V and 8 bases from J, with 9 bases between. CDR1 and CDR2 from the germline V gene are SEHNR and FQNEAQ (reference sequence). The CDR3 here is CASSLEIEHEQFF. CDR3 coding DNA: TGTGCCAGCAGCTTAGAGATAGAGCATGAGCAGTTCTTC.

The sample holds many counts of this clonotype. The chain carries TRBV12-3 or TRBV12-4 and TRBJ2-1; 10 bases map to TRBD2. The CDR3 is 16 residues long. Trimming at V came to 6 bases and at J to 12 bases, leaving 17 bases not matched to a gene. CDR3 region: CASSSTTGLALPGQFF. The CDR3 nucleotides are TGTGCCAGCAGCAGTACTACGGGACTAGCGCTCCCCGGGCAGTTCTTC.

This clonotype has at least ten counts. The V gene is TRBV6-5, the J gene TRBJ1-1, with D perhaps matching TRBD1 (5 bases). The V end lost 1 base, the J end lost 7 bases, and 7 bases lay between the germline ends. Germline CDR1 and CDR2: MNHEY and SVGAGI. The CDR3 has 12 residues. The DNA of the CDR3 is TGTGCCAGCAGTTACTGGGGGGGTGAAGCTTTCTTT. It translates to CASSYWGGEAFF.

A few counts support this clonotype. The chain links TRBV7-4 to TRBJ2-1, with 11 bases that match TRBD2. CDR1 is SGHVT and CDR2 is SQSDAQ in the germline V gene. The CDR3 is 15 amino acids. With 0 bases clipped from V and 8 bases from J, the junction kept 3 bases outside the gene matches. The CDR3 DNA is TGTGCCAGCAGCTTAGCACTAGCGGGAGCCCATGAGCAGTTCTTC. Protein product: CASSLALAGAHEQFF.

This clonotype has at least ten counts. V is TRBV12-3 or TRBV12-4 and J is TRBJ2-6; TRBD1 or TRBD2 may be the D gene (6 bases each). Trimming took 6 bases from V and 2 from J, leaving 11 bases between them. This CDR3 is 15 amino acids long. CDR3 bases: TGTGCCAGCAGCGACGGGGGCCCTGGGGCCAACGTCCTGACTTTC. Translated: CASSDGGPGANVLTF.